This T cell receptor (beta chain) emerged from a study of blood T cell repertoires in COVID-19. Across the study: Samples representing acute and convalescent COVID-19 were sourced from the United States, Italy and Spain.

Germline lookup yields CDR1 MNHNY and CDR2 SVGAGI (reference sequence). J gave up 6 bases and V 2 bases, and 5 bases lay outside the gene matches. There are 15 residues in the CDR3. TCRdb keeps only in-frame clones here, not all; method: immunoSEQ multiplex PCR. This table holds about 110,000 clones, approximately 87% found once. V gene TRBV6-6 combines with J gene TRBJ1-2; 11 bases are shared with TRBD1. The sample consisted of peripheral blood. The receptor's source is a woman aged 55-70 years with acute or convalescent COVID-19. CDR3 coding DNA: TGTGCCAGCAGTTACGCCTCGGGACAGGGGGATGGCTACACCTTC. Protein sequence: CASSYASGQGDGYTF.